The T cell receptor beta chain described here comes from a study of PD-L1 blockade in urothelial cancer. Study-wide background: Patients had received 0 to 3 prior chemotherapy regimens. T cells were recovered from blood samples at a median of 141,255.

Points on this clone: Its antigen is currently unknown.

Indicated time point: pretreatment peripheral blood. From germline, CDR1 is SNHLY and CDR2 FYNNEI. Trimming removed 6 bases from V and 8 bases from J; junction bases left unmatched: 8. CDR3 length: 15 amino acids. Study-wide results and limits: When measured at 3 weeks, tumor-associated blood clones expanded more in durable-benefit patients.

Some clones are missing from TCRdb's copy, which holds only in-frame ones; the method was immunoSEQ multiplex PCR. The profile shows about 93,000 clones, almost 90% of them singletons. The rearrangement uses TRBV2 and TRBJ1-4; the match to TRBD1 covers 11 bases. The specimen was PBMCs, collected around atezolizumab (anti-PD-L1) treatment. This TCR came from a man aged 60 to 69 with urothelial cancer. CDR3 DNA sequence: TGTGCCAGCAGACTCCCGGGACAGGGGGGAGAAAAACTGTTTTTT. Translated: CASRLPGQGGEKLFF. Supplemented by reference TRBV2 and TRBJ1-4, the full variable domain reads EPEVTQTPSHQVTQMGQEVILRCVPISNHLYFYWYRQILGQKVEFLVSFYNNEISEKSEIFDDQFSVERPDGSNFTLKIRSTKLEDSAMYFCASRLPGQGGEKLFFGSGTQLSVL.